The present T cell receptor (beta chain) was sequenced within a study of blood T cell repertoires in COVID-19. Study as a whole: Samples of COVID-19 (acute and convalescent) were obtained from the United States, Italy and Spain.

In the original analysis: Nucleated cell number was recorded as an estimate derived from reference gene primer amplification. The protocol was immunoSEQ multiplex PCR, while the TCRdb copy is restricted to in-frame clones and leaves out a portion. V, J and clone size are taken as reported in that table, and D and trimming were inferred from the DNA itself. The repertoire holds some 310,000 clones, with nearly 90% as singletons. Self-reported history from a screening survey and questionnaire set each donor's cohort. Germline lookup yields CDR1 MNHEY and CDR2 SMNVEV (reference sequence). CDR3 length: 17 residues. The trim removed 3 bases at V and 3 bases at J, leaving 11 bases unmatched.

The V and J genes are TRBV27 and TRBJ2-3; 8 positions agree with TRBD2. Sample: PBMCs or T cells enriched from blood (not recorded which). The clonotype originates from a woman in her twenties or thirties who had recovered from COVID-19. For the CDR3, the DNA is TGTGCCAGCAGTTTGAATTCAGCGGGAGTGGGGACAGATACGCAGTATTTT. Its translation is CASSLNSAGVGTDTQYF.